This TCR beta chain stems from a study of blood T cell repertoires in COVID-19. In germline, CDR1 is SEHNR, CDR2 FQNEAQ (reference sequence). CDR3 length: 16 residues. The V segment lost 5 bases and the J segment 0 bases; nucleotides outside the gene matches: 8. Enrollees, about 18 to 89 years old, lived in some 24 US areas. As handled by the study authors: Amplification from reference gene primers served as the basis for estimated nucleated cell counts. Using immunoSEQ multiplex PCR, the repertoire was profiled, and TCRdb retains in-frame clones only, with some absent. Clone size and the V and J calls come from that table; the DNA yielded D and trimming. The data show 150,000 to 200,000 clones, 65% to 80% seen once.

What was sequenced was PBMCs or T cells enriched from blood (not recorded which). The receptor was derived from a woman aged 45-59 years with acute COVID-19. The rearrangement joins TRBV7-9 to TRBJ1-1; 8 bases agree with TRBD1. The CDR3 region has the DNA TGTGCCAGCAGCGCCACAGGGGGAACAATGAACACTGAAGCTTTCTTT. Its translation: CASSATGGTMNTEAFF. The full variable domain, in which reference TRBV7-9 and TRBJ1-1 provide the parts outside the CDR3, is DTGVSQNPRHKITKRGQNVTFRCDPISEHNRLYWYRQTLGQGPEFLTYFQNEAQLEKSRLLSDRFSAERPKGSFSTLEIQRTEQGDSAMYLCASSATGGTMNTEAFFGQGTRLTVV.